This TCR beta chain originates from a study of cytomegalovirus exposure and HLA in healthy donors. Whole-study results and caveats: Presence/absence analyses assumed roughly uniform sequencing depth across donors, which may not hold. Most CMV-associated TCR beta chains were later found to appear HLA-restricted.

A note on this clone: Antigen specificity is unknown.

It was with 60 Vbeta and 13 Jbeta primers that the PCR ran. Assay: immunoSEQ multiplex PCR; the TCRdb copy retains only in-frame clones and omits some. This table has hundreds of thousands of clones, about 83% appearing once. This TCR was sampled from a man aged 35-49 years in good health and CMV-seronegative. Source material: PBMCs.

DNA for the CDR3: TGTGCCAGCAGTCTTCAACAGGGTACCGGTGTGCAGCCCCAGCATTTT. The encoded protein is CASSLQQGTGVQPQHF. The J gene is TRBJ1-5, the V gene TRBV6-6, with D possibly being TRBD1 (6 bases). The CDR3 consists of 16 residues. Germline CDR1 and CDR2: MNHNY and SVGAGI (reference sequence). Trimming stripped 5 bases from V and 7 bases from J, with 21 bases between.